The 26 T cell receptor beta chains in this list originate from one sample, sequenced in a study of memory CD4+ T cells and cytomegalovirus serostatus. Produced via immunoSEQ multiplex PCR; TCRdb's table is partial and in-frame only. This table holds tens of thousands of clones, roughly 77% found once. The sort gate was single viable CD3+CD4+CD8-CD45RO+ cells for memory CD4+ T cells. The specimen was memory CD4+ T cells from blood. These receptors were obtained from an adult in good health and CMV-seronegative.

The chain carries TRBV7-9 and TRBJ1-2; D gene ambiguous. Germline CDR1 is SEHNR and CDR2 is FQNEAQ (reference sequence). CDR3 length: 15 amino acids. V lost 2 bases and J lost 4, with 14 bases in between. The chain's CDR3 is CASSLIVLGPYGYTF. The CDR3 DNA reads as TGTGCCAGCAGCTTAATTGTCCTGGGTCCCTATGGCTACACCTTC.

The chain combines TRBV11-1 with TRBJ1-6, with a tentative D call TRBD1 (6 bases). There are 13 residues in the CDR3. Germline-derived CDR1 and CDR2 are SGHAT and FQDESV (reference sequence). Trimming cost V 5 bases and J 7 bases, with 9 bases left between them. CDR3 amino acids: CASSLDRNSPLHF. In nucleotides, the CDR3 is TGTGCCAGCAGCCTTGACAGGAATTCACCCCTCCACTTT.

This rearrangement joins TRBV11-2 to TRBJ2-7; D is undetermined. Germline V gene data show CDR1 as SGHAT and CDR2 as FQNNGV. The V gene lost 1 base and the J gene lost 3 bases, with 13 bases spanning the gap. The CDR3 loop spans 15 amino acids. Written as DNA, the CDR3 is TGTGCCAGCAGCTTAGGGGATGGACGGAACTACGAGCAGTACTTC. Residues: CASSLGDGRNYEQYF. The variable domain in full, completed from reference TRBV11-2 and TRBJ2-7, reads EAGVAQSPRYKIIEKRQSVAFWCNPISGHATLYWYQQILGQGPKLLIQFQNNGVVDDSQLPKDRFSAERLKGVDSTLKIQPAKLEDSAVYLCASSLGDGRNYEQYFGPGTRLTVT.

The chain combines TRBV7-3 with TRBJ1-2; tentative D call: TRBD1 (6 bases). CDR3 size: 15 residues. Per germline, CDR1 SGHTA and CDR2 FQGTGA. The V end lost 1 base, the J end lost 7 bases, and 16 bases lay between the germline ends. This CDR3 reads CASSLNPGAPVGYTF. The CDR3 DNA sequence: TGTGCCAGCAGCTTAAATCCAGGGGCGCCCGTTGGCTACACCTTC.

This clone qualifies as medium-sized. This chain joins TRBV6-4 and TRBJ2-3, with TRBD2 matching 13 bases. Per germline, CDR1 MRHNA and CDR2 SNTAGT. This CDR3 contains 15 residues. Germline trimming cut 6 bases from V and 6 bases from J; bases unmatched to any gene: 6. The CDR3 bases are TGTGCCAGCAGCCGGACTAGCGGGGGTCCCGATACGCAGTATTTT. Translating it yields CASSRTSGGPDTQYF.

The chain uses TRBV4-2 and TRBJ2-1, with D perhaps TRBD1 (5 bases). V dropped 1 base and J dropped 3 bases, with 16 bases sitting between them. The CDR3 is 17 amino acids. The germline gives CDR1 LGHNA, CDR2 YNFKEQ. The CDR3 spells CASSQGPPGSSYNEQFF. CDR3 DNA sequence: TGTGCCAGCAGCCAAGGACCTCCAGGGTCAAGCTACAATGAGCAGTTCTTC.

DNA for the CDR3: TGTGCCAGCAGTGGGGAAAGAGGGCAAGGGCAGCCCCAGCATTTT. This codes for CASSGERGQGQPQHF. The genes are TRBV2 and TRBJ1-5; unclear D gene. The CDR3 consists of 15 residues. The germline V gene has CDR1 SNHLY and CDR2 FYNNEI. The ends were cut back, 4 bases at V and 7 bases at J, with 17 bases in the middle.

The rearrangement uses TRBV5-1 and TRBJ1-6; tentatively, D is TRBD1 (5 bases). Germline-derived CDR1 and CDR2 are SGHRS and YFSETQ. Trimming took off 2 bases at V and 10 bases at J, with 16 bases between the two ends. The CDR3 totals 15 residues. This chain's CDR3 is CASSFGQGVGSPLHF. DNA of the CDR3: TGCGCCAGCAGCTTTGGGCAAGGGGTAGGATCACCCCTCCACTTT.

The sample holds a few counts of this clone. The rearrangement uses TRBV28 and TRBJ1-1, with a possible D match to TRBD1 (5 bases). CDR3 length equals 13 residues. Germline CDR1 is MDHEN and CDR2 is SYDVKM. V gave up 2 bases and J gave up 7 bases, with 11 bases separating them. The CDR3 spells CASSLTGILEAFF. The CDR3 DNA reads TGTGCCAGCAGTTTAACAGGTATTCTTGAAGCTTTCTTT.

The V call is TRBV6-1, the J call TRBJ1-1; D is uncertain. The V gene lost 5 bases and the J gene lost 4 bases, with 14 bases spanning the gap. This CDR3 has 14 residues. Germline CDR1 and CDR2: MNHNS and SASEGT. CDR3 residues: CASSPGSRVTEAFF. CDR3 bases: TGTGCCAGCAGTCCCGGTTCTCGGGTCACTGAAGCTTTCTTT.

The chain has TRBV2 and TRBJ2-1; D is unclear. There are 15 residues in the CDR3. Germline V CDR1 and CDR2: SNHLY, FYNNEI. V dropped 4 bases and J dropped 4 bases, with 14 bases sitting between them. CDR3 coding DNA: TGTGCCAGCAGTGGTCTAATCGGGCCATACAATGAGCAGTTCTTC. Amino acids: CASSGLIGPYNEQFF.

The V and J genes are TRBV9 and TRBJ1-1, with no clear D. Trimming stripped 4 bases from V and 4 bases from J, with 14 bases between. The CDR3 sequence is 14 residues long. The germline gives CDR1 SGDLS, CDR2 YYNGEE. In DNA form, the CDR3 reads TGTGCCAGCAGCCCAGACTTCTACTCCACTGAAGCTTTCTTT. Residues: CASSPDFYSTEAFF.

The rearrangement uses TRBV10-3 and TRBJ2-3; the D gene is possibly TRBD1 (6 bases). The CDR3 is 14 amino acids. Deletions cut 8 bases from V and 3 bases from J, with 15 bases between. Germline lookup yields CDR1 ENHRY and CDR2 SYGVKD. DNA of the CDR3: TGTGCCATCCAGCGAGACCAGGGGACAGATACGCAGTATTTT. Protein: CAIQRDQGTDTQYF.

The rearrangement uses TRBV7-7 and TRBJ2-5, with 11 bases identical to TRBD2. After removal of 2 bases from V and 4 bases from J, the junction contained 9 bases not matched to a gene. CDR3 length equals 17 residues. CDR1 SSHAT and CDR2 FNYEAQ come from the germline V gene (reference sequence). The CDR3 loop reads CASSLSVAGGPRETQYF. The CDR3 DNA sequence: TGTGCCAGCAGCTTATCGGTAGCGGGGGGGCCGCGAGAGACCCAGTACTTC.

The rearrangement joins TRBV11-1 to TRBJ2-7; D assignment may be TRBD1 or TRBD2 (5 bases each). This CDR3 has 17 amino acids. V lost 5 bases and J lost 2, with 22 bases in between. The germline gives CDR1 SGHAT, CDR2 FQDESV (reference sequence). The CDR3, as DNA: TGTGCCAGCAGCCTAGGAGGTAAGACGGGGACCGCCTACGAGCAGTACTTC. Translating it yields CASSLGGKTGTAYEQYF.

This clone showed up just a few times. The genes are TRBV30 and TRBJ1-1; tentatively, D is TRBD1 (5 bases). Trimming shortened V by 1 base and J by 6 bases, and 18 bases separated the two germline ends. The CDR3 has 15 residues. Germline V CDR1 and CDR2: GTSNPN, SVGIG (reference sequence). As DNA, the CDR3 is TGTGCCTGGAGTGGGGGGGAGAGGCACTGGTCTGAAGCTTTCTTT. It specifies CAWSGGERHWSEAFF. The full variable domain, with the rest looked up from reference TRBV30 and TRBJ1-1, is SQTIHQWPATLVQPVGSPLSLECTVEGTSNPNLYWYRQAAGRGLQLLFYSVGIGQISSEVPQNLSASRPQDRQFILSSKKLLLSDSGFYLCAWSGGERHWSEAFFGQGTRLTVV.

This clone has only one observation. V and J are TRBV2 and TRBJ1-5, with D unclear. The CDR3 consists of 13 residues. Trimming shortened V by 7 bases and J by 1 base, and 8 bases separated the two germline ends. Germline CDR1 and CDR2: SNHLY and FYNNEI. DNA of the CDR3: TGTGCCAGCATGAAACAGAGCAATCAGCCCCAGCATTTT. This gives the protein CASMKQSNQPQHF.

The chain combines TRBV6-5 with TRBJ2-6; D gene unclear. The CDR3 length is 15 residues. Germline CDR1 is MNHEY and CDR2 is SVGAGI. V lost 0 bases and J lost 1, with 4 bases in between. In nucleotides, the CDR3 is TGTGCCAGCAGTTACTCGGAGTCTGGGGCCAACGTCCTGACTTTC. Encoded protein: CASSYSESGANVLTF.

CDR3 in DNA: TGTGCCAGCAGTTACGGTCTAAACTATGGCTACACCTTC. Translating gives CASSYGLNYGYTF. The chain is built from TRBV6-5 and TRBJ1-2; D unresolved. Trimming left V 2 bases short and J 2 bases short, with 6 bases between. The CDR3 totals 13 residues. CDR1 and CDR2 (germline): MNHEY, SVGAGI.

The V and J genes are TRBV7-9 and TRBJ2-3; possibly TRBD1 for D (6 bases). Per the germline V gene, CDR1 is SEHNR and CDR2 is FQNEAQ (reference sequence). The length of the CDR3 is 17 residues. V lost 0 bases and J lost 5, with 18 bases in between. As DNA, the CDR3 is TGTGCCAGCAGCTTAGCGCGACAGGCCCGTGGCGGAGATACGCAGTATTTT. Protein sequence: CASSLARQARGGDTQYF.

The CDR3 nucleotides are TGCGCCAGCCAAACCGGGCGGGACCCTACAGATACGCAGTATTTT. Its translation is CASQTGRDPTDTQYF. The chain is built from TRBV5-1 and TRBJ2-3, with D possibly matching TRBD2 (6 bases). This CDR3 comprises 15 residues. CDR1 is SGHRS and CDR2 is YFSETQ in the germline V gene. Trimming took off 7 bases at V and 3 bases at J, with 18 bases between the two ends.

This chain joins TRBV4-1 and TRBJ2-3; 7 nucleotides agree with TRBD1. This CDR3 is 14 amino acids long. The ends lost 5 bases at V and 3 bases at J; junction bases unmatched: 5. Per the germline V gene, CDR1 is MGHRA and CDR2 is YSYEKL. CDR3 nucleotides: TGCGCCAGCAGCTCACGACAGGGTACAGATACGCAGTATTTT. Translated, it gives CASSSRQGTDTQYF.

Turning to this clone: Other DNA sequences in the same sample also yield this CDR3. The chain carries TRBV30 and TRBJ1-1; maybe TRBD1 (5 bases). Trimming removed 1 base from V and 11 bases from J, with 11 bases in between. The CDR3 contains 11 residues. Germline lookup yields CDR1 GTSNPN and CDR2 SVGIG (reference sequence). The CDR3 protein is CAWSARDAAFF. In DNA form, the CDR3 reads TGTGCCTGGAGTGCTCGGGACGCGGCTTTCTTT.

This chain uses TRBV27 with TRBJ1-1; D is ambiguous. This CDR3 spans 14 amino acids. V was clipped by 2 bases and J by 2 bases, with 9 bases between them. Germline CDR1 and CDR2: MNHEY and SMNVEV (reference sequence). This CDR3 is CASSLRSPNTEAFF. The DNA of the CDR3 is TGTGCCAGCAGTTTAAGGAGTCCAAACACTGAAGCTTTCTTT.

The chain carries TRBV5-4 and TRBJ2-3, with D possibly matching TRBD2 (6 bases). The V end was cut by 5 bases, the J end by 2 bases, with 18 bases between. The CDR3 length is 16 residues. Germline lookup yields CDR1 SGHNT and CDR2 YYREEE (reference sequence). CDR3 sequence (DNA): TGTGCCAGCAGGGGCAAAGGGAGGCATCACACAGATACGCAGTATTTT. Amino acids: CASRGKGRHHTDTQYF. The full variable domain, its missing parts supplied by reference TRBV5-4 and TRBJ2-3, is ETGVTQSPTHLIKTRGQQVTLRCSSQSGHNTVSWYQQALGQGPQFIFQYYREEENGRGNFPPRFSGLQFPNYSSELNVNALELDDSALYLCASRGKGRHHTDTQYFGPGTRLTVL.

The genes are TRBV2 and TRBJ2-7; TRBD1 agrees at 9 bases. Trimming removed 3 bases from V and 3 bases from J; junction bases left unmatched: 3. This CDR3 contains 14 residues. Germline V CDR1 and CDR2: SNHLY, FYNNEI. The CDR3 region has the DNA TGTGCCAGCAGTGATGAGACAGGGGGCTACGAGCAGTACTTC. As protein: CASSDETGGYEQYF.